The subject of this entry is one TCR beta chain. The antigen is not known. The source of the sample is a study of T cell responses to AZD1222 COVID-19 vaccine. Study-wide findings and caveats: Regions left unmutated in variants are reportedly the target of nearly half of spike-specific TCRs. Among the donors, most were white British and more were female, and clonal diversity was possibly underestimated.

TCRdb keeps only in-frame clones here, not all; method: immunoSEQ multiplex PCR. The sample has some 100,000 clones; around 90% are singletons. This specimen was peripheral blood, taken 28 days after the second AZD1222 dose. The TCR was taken from an adult who received the AZD1222 COVID-19 vaccine.

The chain's CDR3 is CASSFGGGYTEAFF. The CDR3 DNA sequence: TGTGCCAGCAGCTTTGGTGGGGGTTATACTGAAGCTTTCTTT. The gene calls are TRBV5-6 and TRBJ1-1; TRBD1 is a possible D gene (5 bases). The V gene's germline CDR1 is SGHDT and CDR2 YYEEEE. This CDR3 contains 14 residues. The V end was cut by 2 bases, the J end by 5 bases, with 13 bases between. The full variable domain, its missing parts supplied by reference TRBV5-6 and TRBJ1-1, is DAGVTQSPTHLIKTRGQQVTLRCSPKSGHDTVSWYQQALGQGPQFIFQYYEEEERQRGNFPDRFSGHQFPNYSSELNVNALLLGDSALYLCASSFGGGYTEAFFGQGTRLTVV.